This entry features one T cell receptor beta chain sequence. In the naive CD8 group, cells lacked CD45RO and were positively selected for CCR7, so terminally differentiated effector memory CD45RA+ cells were left out. V was cut by 1 base and J by 8 bases, with 18 bases left in between. CDR1 SNHLY and CDR2 FYNNEI come from the germline V gene. This CDR3 is built from 16 residues. The sample is drawn from a study of shared clonotypes between healthy human individuals. Template for every sorted-subset replicate PCR totaled about 0.2 ug DNA, some 30,000 T cell genomes. Assay: immunoSEQ multiplex PCR; the TCRdb copy retains only in-frame clones and omits some. The table records hundreds of thousands of clones, around 92% of them present only once.

The J gene is TRBJ2-1, the V gene TRBV2; D is undetermined. The receptor's source is a man younger than 45 in good health. Sequencing was performed on naive CD8+ T cells sorted from blood. The CDR3 nucleotides read TGTGCCAGCAGTGAAGGGGTACGCGTCATTAGGGATGAGCAGTTCTTC. This encodes CASSEGVRVIRDEQFF.